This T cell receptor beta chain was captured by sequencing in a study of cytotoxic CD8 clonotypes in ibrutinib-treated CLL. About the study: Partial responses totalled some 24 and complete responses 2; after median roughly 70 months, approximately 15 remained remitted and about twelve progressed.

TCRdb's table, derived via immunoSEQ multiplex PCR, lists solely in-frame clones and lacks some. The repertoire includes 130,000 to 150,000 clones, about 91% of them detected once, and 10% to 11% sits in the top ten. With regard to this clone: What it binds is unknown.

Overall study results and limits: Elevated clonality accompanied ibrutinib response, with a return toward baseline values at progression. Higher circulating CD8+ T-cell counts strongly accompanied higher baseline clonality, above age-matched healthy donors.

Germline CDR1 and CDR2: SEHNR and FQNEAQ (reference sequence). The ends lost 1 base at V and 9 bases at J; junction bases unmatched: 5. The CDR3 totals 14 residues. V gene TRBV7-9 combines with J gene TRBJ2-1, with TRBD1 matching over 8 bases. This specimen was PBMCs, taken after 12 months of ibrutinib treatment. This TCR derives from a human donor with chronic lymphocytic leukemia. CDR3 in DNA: TGTGCCAGCAGCTTAGTAGGACAGGGCTCTGAGCAGTTCTTC. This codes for CASSLVGQGSEQFF. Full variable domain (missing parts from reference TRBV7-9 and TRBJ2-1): DTGVSQNPRHKITKRGQNVTFRCDPISEHNRLYWYRQTLGQGPEFLTYFQNEAQLEKSRLLSDRFSAERPKGSFSTLEIQRTEQGDSAMYLCASSLVGQGSEQFFGPGTRLTVL.